What follows describes a single TCR beta chain. The antigen is unknown. Measured with immunoSEQ multiplex PCR; TCRdb has only the in-frame clones, and not every one. The sample lists 57,000 or so clones; around four fifths were seen once. The data are from a study of vaccination effects on CD4 cells after COVID-19. Across the study: Before any sequencing was done, the ViraFEST assay used viral peptide pools to expand antigen-specific CD4+ T cells. Overall study results and limits: Common cold coronavirus cross-reactivity was shown by only 1 of 255 vaccine-induced clones in healthy vaccinees. Convalescent patients were scarce, and early post-infection timepoints were absent.

The V gene lost 5 bases and the J gene lost 3 bases, with 19 bases spanning the gap. Germline lookup yields CDR1 SQVTM and CDR2 ANQGSEA. CDR3 length: 16 residues. Following 10 days of culture, CD4+ T cells were isolated. Two-dose BNT162b2 or mRNA-1273 vaccination was given to participants. Here the sequenced sample was CD4+ T cells from PBMCs cultured without peptide, taken after COVID-19 vaccination. The receptor comes from a human donor who received a COVID-19 vaccine. J is TRBJ2-2 and V is TRBV29-1, with D possibly matching TRBD2 (7 bases). CDR3 amino acids: CSVRQWGGPDTGELFF. CDR3 coding DNA: TGCAGCGTTCGACAATGGGGGGGGCCAGACACCGGGGAGCTGTTTTTT.